The 26 T cell receptor beta chains below come from one sample, sequenced in a study of T cell responses to AZD1222 COVID-19 vaccine. Assay: immunoSEQ multiplex PCR; the TCRdb copy retains only in-frame clones and omits some. The sample has about 120,000 clones, around 90% seen once. This specimen consisted of peripheral blood, obtained 28 days after the second AZD1222 dose. The receptors stem from an adult who received the AZD1222 COVID-19 vaccine.

Only one count was recorded for this clone. The CDR3 sequence: CASSPRDRGAYEQYF. The CDR3 region has the DNA TGTGCCAGCAGCCCCCGGGACAGGGGTGCCTACGAGCAGTACTTC. The chain joins TRBV7-9 to TRBJ2-7, with 10 bases that match TRBD1. Per the germline V gene, CDR1 is SEHNR and CDR2 is FQNEAQ (reference sequence). CDR3 length: 15 residues. V lost 5 bases and J lost 2; bases outside the gene matches: 6.

The chain links TRBV19 to TRBJ1-2; D perhaps matches TRBD1 (5 bases). The V gene lost 4 bases and the J gene lost 12 bases, with 15 bases spanning the gap. From germline, CDR1 is LNHDA and CDR2 SQIVND (reference sequence). This CDR3 has 12 residues. The CDR3 DNA reads as TGTGCCAGTAGTACCCGAACAGGCCCACACACCTTC. It translates to CASSTRTGPHTF. Filled out from reference TRBV19 and TRBJ1-2, the complete variable domain reads DGGITQSPKYLFRKEGQNVTLSCEQNLNHDAMYWYRQDPGQGLRLIYYSQIVNDFQKGDIAEGYSVSREKKESFPLTVTSAQKNPTAFYLCASSTRTGPHTFGSGTRLTVV.

Written as DNA, the CDR3 is TGTGCCAGCAGCCTGGAGCGGGGTGACGATTCACCCCTCCACTTT. This gives the protein CASSLERGDDSPLHF. The chain employs TRBV7-8 and TRBJ1-6; unclear D gene. CDR3 length: 15 amino acids. Trimming took 5 bases from V and 8 from J, leaving 16 bases between them. Germline values: CDR1 SGHVS, CDR2 FQNEAQ.

The chain employs TRBV19 and TRBJ1-5; TRBD1 is a possible D gene (6 bases). Germline lookup yields CDR1 LNHDA and CDR2 SQIVND (reference sequence). Deletions cut 10 bases from V and 0 bases from J, with 22 bases between. The CDR3 contains 17 residues. The CDR3 DNA reads as TGTGCCACCGACTACCGGGACATACCTCATAGCAATCAGCCCCAGCATTTT. Amino acid sequence: CATDYRDIPHSNQPQHF.

A single count supports this clone. The gene calls are TRBV7-6 and TRBJ2-1, with 7 bases lining up with TRBD1. Germline CDR1 is SGHVS and CDR2 is FNYEAQ. Losses at the gene ends were 1 base for V and 5 bases for J; bases not matched to a gene: 5. The CDR3 has 15 residues. The CDR3 is CASSLEGDSHNEQFF. The DNA for the CDR3 is TGTGCCAGCAGCTTAGAAGGGGACAGTCACAATGAGCAGTTCTTC.

This clone was detected once. The chain combines TRBV11-3 with TRBJ2-1, with TRBD2 matching over 11 bases. V gave up 2 bases and J gave up 6 bases; unmatched junction bases: 12. This CDR3 region has 18 residues. CDR1 is SGHNT, CDR2 YENEEA, per germline. The DNA for the CDR3 is TGTGCCAGCAGCTTAACTCTCCCACTAGCGGGGGAGTCCAATGAGCAGTTCTTC. Encoded protein: CASSLTLPLAGESNEQFF. The variable domain in full, completed from reference TRBV11-3 and TRBJ2-1, reads EAGVVQSPRYKIIEKKQPVAFWCNPISGHNTLYWYLQNLGQGPELLIRYENEEAVDDSQLPKDRFSAERLKGVDSTLKIQPAELGDSAVYLCASSLTLPLAGESNEQFFGPGTRLTVL.

The chain couples TRBV5-1 to TRBJ2-6; D tentatively fits TRBD1 or TRBD2 (5 bases each). Germline assignment: CDR1 SGHRS and CDR2 YFSETQ. There are 16 residues in the CDR3. The V end lost 4 bases, the J end lost 4 bases, and 15 bases lay between the germline ends. The CDR3 sequence is CASSPRDVEGANVLTF. The CDR3 nucleotides read TGCGCCAGCAGCCCCCGGGACGTGGAAGGGGCCAACGTCCTGACTTTC.

The rearrangement links TRBV28 to TRBJ1-2, with a weak D call TRBD1 (6 bases). This CDR3 is 15 amino acids long. V was clipped by 3 bases and J by 5 bases, with 16 bases between them. Germline V lookup: CDR1 MDHEN, CDR2 SYDVKM. The CDR3 sequence: CASSFRVGGRYGYTF. The CDR3 nucleotides read TGTGCCAGCAGTTTCCGGGTGGGGGGCAGGTATGGCTACACCTTC.

The chain couples TRBV28 to TRBJ1-5, with 10 bases lining up with TRBD1. With V trimmed by 6 bases and J by 0 bases, 8 bases remained unmatched. This CDR3 is built from 17 residues. Germline V gene sequence: CDR1 MDHEN, CDR2 SYDVKM. The CDR3 region has the DNA TGTGCCAGCAGGGACCGGGACAGGGGTTATAGCAATCAGCCCCAGCATTTT. It translates to CASRDRDRGYSNQPQHF.

V is TRBV7-2 and J is TRBJ1-6; D remains unclear. Trimming removed 1 base at V and 5 bases at J, with 12 bases between. Germline V CDR1 and CDR2: SGHTA, FQGNSA. The CDR3 is 16 amino acids. The CDR3 coding sequence is TGTGCCAGCAGCTTAGGTGGACGGGAGAATAATTCACCCCTCCACTTT. Translated: CASSLGGRENNSPLHF.

V gene TRBV5-1 combines with J gene TRBJ2-1, with 8 bases aligning to TRBD1. CDR1 is SGHRS and CDR2 is YFSETQ in the germline V gene. This CDR3 comprises 15 residues. Trimming at V came to 0 bases and at J to 4 bases, leaving 3 bases not matched to a gene. The CDR3 DNA reads TGCGCCAGCAGCTTGGAAACAGGGGGTTACAATGAGCAGTTCTTC. As protein: CASSLETGGYNEQFF.

The CDR3 sequence: CASSLLSGNTIYF. As DNA, the CDR3 is TGTGCCAGCTCGCTCCTCTCTGGAAACACCATATATTTT. The V and J genes are TRBV6-5 and TRBJ1-3; D gene ambiguous. The CDR3 is 13 amino acids. CDR1 and CDR2 (germline): MNHEY, SVGAGI. The V gene lost 8 bases and the J gene lost 0 bases, with 8 bases spanning the gap.

The table lists this clone with a few counts. This chain uses TRBV6-5 with TRBJ2-7, with 9 bases matching TRBD1. From germline, CDR1 is MNHEY and CDR2 SVGAGI. The CDR3 consists of 15 residues. Germline trimming cut 6 bases from V and 7 bases from J; bases unmatched to any gene: 13. CDR3 DNA sequence: TGTGCCAGCAGAATGGGGACAGGGCTCCTCCGGGAGCAGTACTTC. Protein product: CASRMGTGLLREQYF.

This clone occurred once. The rearrangement joins TRBV19 to TRBJ1-5; D possibly corresponds to TRBD1 (5 bases). Germline V CDR1 and CDR2: LNHDA, SQIVND (reference sequence). The CDR3 spans 12 residues. The V end lost 8 bases, the J end lost 7 bases, and 12 bases lay between the germline ends. The CDR3 DNA reads TGTGCCAGTGGCTCAGGGTTGCAGCCCCAGCATTTT. The encoded protein is CASGSGLQPQHF.

In this sample, this clone turned up once. V is TRBV28 and J is TRBJ1-5, with 9 bases identical to TRBD1. Germline CDR1 is MDHEN and CDR2 is SYDVKM. V lost 3 bases to trimming and J lost 10 bases; unmatched junction nucleotides: 7. CDR3 size: 14 residues. Written as DNA, the CDR3 is TGTGCCAGCAGTTTCGTACAGGGGGCGCGTCCCCAGCATTTT. Translating it yields CASSFVQGARPQHF.

With respect to this clone: The sample contains more than one DNA sequence encoding this CDR3. The chain combines TRBV6-2 or TRBV6-3 with TRBJ1-5; D perhaps matches TRBD1 (5 bases). This CDR3 region has 14 residues. Trimming cost V 2 bases and J 2 bases, with 7 bases left between them. Germline CDR1 and CDR2: MNHEY and SVGEGT. CDR3 residues: CASSYGGGNQPQHF. The CDR3 nucleotides are TGTGCCAGCAGTTACGGGGGAGGCAATCAGCCCCAGCATTTT.

The chain links TRBV19 to TRBJ2-7; D call uncertain. Germline lookup yields CDR1 LNHDA and CDR2 SQIVND (reference sequence). The length of the CDR3 is 14 residues. The germline V and J ends were trimmed by 3 bases and 1 base, with 10 bases remaining between them. The CDR3 sequence is CASSIGSPSYEQYF. The CDR3 DNA sequence: TGTGCCAGTAGTATCGGTTCACCTTCCTACGAGCAGTACTTC.

This chain uses TRBV2 with TRBJ2-2, with 7 bases identical to TRBD1. V dropped 6 bases and J dropped 0; count of bases not matched to a gene: 13. In germline, CDR1 is SNHLY, CDR2 FYNNEI. The CDR3 has 18 amino acids. The DNA for the CDR3 is TGTGCCAGCAGCCGACCTTGGGACAGAAGATCGAACACCGGGGAGCTGTTTTTT. Its protein is CASSRPWDRRSNTGELFF.

The gene calls are TRBV5-6 and TRBJ1-5; TRBD1 agrees at 10 bases. Germline values: CDR1 SGHDT, CDR2 YYEEEE. J was trimmed by 0 bases and V by 4 bases; bases with no gene match: 4. The length of the CDR3 is 16 residues. This chain's CDR3 is CASSPGTGDSNQPQHF. The CDR3 DNA reads TGTGCCAGCAGCCCCGGGACAGGGGATAGCAATCAGCCCCAGCATTTT.

This clone was recorded a few times. The rearrangement joins TRBV7-9 to TRBJ1-1; D gene unclear. CDR1 is SEHNR, CDR2 FQNEAQ, per germline (reference sequence). The CDR3 spans 15 residues. Trimming took 3 bases from V and 0 from J, leaving 11 bases between them. The CDR3 coding sequence is TGTGCCAGCAGCTTGGGAGGGATCATGAACACTGAAGCTTTCTTT. It yields the protein CASSLGGIMNTEAFF.

The V and J genes are TRBV7-2 and TRBJ1-5; TRBD1 might be the D (6 bases). Germline V gene data show CDR1 as SGHTA and CDR2 as FQGNSA. This CDR3 contains 15 residues. The V end was cut by 7 bases, the J end by 2 bases, with 15 bases between. CDR3 sequence (DNA): TGTGCCAGCATCGCTACCGCAGGGGGCAATCAGCCCCAGCATTTT. Its protein product is CASIATAGGNQPQHF. Together with reference TRBV7-2 and TRBJ1-5, the CDR3 gives the full variable domain: GAGVSQSPSNKVTEKGKDVELRCDPISGHTALYWYRQSLGQGLEFLIYFQGNSAPDKSGLPSDRFSAERTGGSVSTLTIQRTQQEDSAVYLCASIATAGGNQPQHFGDGTRLSIL.

V and J are TRBV4-1 and TRBJ2-2; a weak D match, TRBD2 (5 bases). The CDR3 consists of 14 residues. The V gene's germline CDR1 is MGHRA and CDR2 YSYEKL. The germline V and J ends were trimmed by 5 bases and 6 bases, with 13 bases remaining between them. Here the CDR3 reads CASSWRAVSGELFF. The CDR3 DNA reads TGCGCCAGCAGCTGGCGAGCGGTCTCCGGGGAGCTGTTTTTT.

This clone was seen only a few times. The chain uses TRBV7-8 and TRBJ2-7; 7 bases fit TRBD2. The germline gives CDR1 SGHVS, CDR2 FQNEAQ. With V trimmed by 1 base and J by 5 bases, 2 bases remained unmatched. CDR3 length: 13 residues. The CDR3 nucleotides are TGTGCCAGCAGCTTAGTTCGGGGGGACGAGCAGTACTTC. It is translated as CASSLVRGDEQYF.

The chain combines TRBV9 with TRBJ2-3; 11 nucleotides agree with TRBD2. There are 16 residues in the CDR3. V lost 6 bases and J lost 4; bases outside the gene matches: 10. CDR1 SGDLS and CDR2 YYNGEE come from the germline V gene. The CDR3 spells CASTAGSGGAADTQYF. The CDR3 DNA follows: TGTGCCAGCACCGCAGGTAGCGGGGGGGCTGCAGATACGCAGTATTTT.

This clone occurred once. The rearrangement joins TRBV5-4 to TRBJ1-2; maybe TRBD1 (6 bases). The germline V gene has CDR1 SGHNT and CDR2 YYREEE (reference sequence). The CDR3 consists of 12 residues. V was shortened by 4 bases and J by 4 bases, with 8 bases between the two germline ends. CDR3 region: CASSPDSYGYTF. In nucleotides, the CDR3 is TGTGCCAGCAGCCCGGACAGCTATGGCTACACCTTC.

The chain is built from TRBV5-5 and TRBJ2-1; 10 bases align to TRBD2. With 0 bases clipped from V and 6 bases from J, the junction kept 3 bases outside the gene matches. The CDR3 runs 15 residues. Looked up from germline, CDR1 is SGHKS and CDR2 is YYEKEE (reference sequence). The CDR3 region is CASSLVLAGTNEQFF. The CDR3 DNA sequence: TGTGCCAGCAGCTTGGTACTAGCGGGGACCAATGAGCAGTTCTTC.